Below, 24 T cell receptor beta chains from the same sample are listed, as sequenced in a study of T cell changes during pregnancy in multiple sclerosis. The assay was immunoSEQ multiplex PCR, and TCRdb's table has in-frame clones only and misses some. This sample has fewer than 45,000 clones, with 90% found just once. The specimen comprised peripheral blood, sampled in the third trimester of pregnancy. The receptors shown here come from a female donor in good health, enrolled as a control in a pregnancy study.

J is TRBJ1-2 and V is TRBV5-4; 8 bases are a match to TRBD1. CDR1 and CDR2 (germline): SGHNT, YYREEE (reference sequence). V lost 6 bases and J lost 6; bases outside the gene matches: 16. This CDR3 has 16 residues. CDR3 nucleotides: TGTGCCAGCACGCGGCGGGACAGGCACCCTGGGAATGGCTACACCTTC. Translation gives CASTRRDRHPGNGYTF. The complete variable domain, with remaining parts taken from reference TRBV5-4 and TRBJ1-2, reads ETGVTQSPTHLIKTRGQQVTLRCSSQSGHNTVSWYQQALGQGPQFIFQYYREEENGRGNFPPRFSGLQFPNYSSELNVNALELDDSALYLCASTRRDRHPGNGYTFGSGTRLTVV.

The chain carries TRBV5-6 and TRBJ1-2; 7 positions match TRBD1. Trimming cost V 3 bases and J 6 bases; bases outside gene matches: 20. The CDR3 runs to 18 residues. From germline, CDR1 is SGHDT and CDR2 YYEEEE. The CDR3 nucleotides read TGTGCCAGCAGCTACCCGGCATCGATAGGGGGCGGCGACGATGGCTACACCTTC. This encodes CASSYPASIGGGDDGYTF. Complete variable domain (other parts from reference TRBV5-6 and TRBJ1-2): DAGVTQSPTHLIKTRGQQVTLRCSPKSGHDTVSWYQQALGQGPQFIFQYYEEEERQRGNFPDRFSGHQFPNYSSELNVNALLLGDSALYLCASSYPASIGGGDDGYTFGSGTRLTVV.

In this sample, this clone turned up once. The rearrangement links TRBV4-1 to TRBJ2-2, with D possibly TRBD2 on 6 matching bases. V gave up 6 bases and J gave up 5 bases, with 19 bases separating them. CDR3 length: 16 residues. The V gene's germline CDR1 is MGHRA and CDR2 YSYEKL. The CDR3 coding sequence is TGCGCCAGCAGGCGAACAGGCACGGGGGAGACCGGGGAGCTGTTTTTT. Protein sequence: CASRRTGTGETGELFF.

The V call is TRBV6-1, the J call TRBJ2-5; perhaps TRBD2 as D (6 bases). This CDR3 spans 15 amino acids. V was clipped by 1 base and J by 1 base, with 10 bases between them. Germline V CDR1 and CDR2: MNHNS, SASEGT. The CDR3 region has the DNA TGTGCCAGCAGTGAAGTGGGGGGTGGCCAAGAGACCCAGTACTTC. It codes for CASSEVGGGQETQYF.

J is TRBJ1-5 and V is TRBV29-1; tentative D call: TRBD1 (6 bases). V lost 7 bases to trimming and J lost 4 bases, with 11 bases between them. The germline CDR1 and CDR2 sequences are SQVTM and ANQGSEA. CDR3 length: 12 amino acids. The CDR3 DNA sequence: TGCAGCGCAGGACAGAAGAATCAGCCCCAGCATTTT. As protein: CSAGQKNQPQHF.

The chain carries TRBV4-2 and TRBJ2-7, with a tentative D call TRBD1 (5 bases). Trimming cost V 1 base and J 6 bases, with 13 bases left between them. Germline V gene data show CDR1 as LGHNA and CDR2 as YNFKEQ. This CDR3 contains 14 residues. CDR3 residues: CASSQAQTGGEQYF. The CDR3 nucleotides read TGTGCCAGCAGCCAAGCTCAAACAGGTGGCGAGCAGTACTTC.

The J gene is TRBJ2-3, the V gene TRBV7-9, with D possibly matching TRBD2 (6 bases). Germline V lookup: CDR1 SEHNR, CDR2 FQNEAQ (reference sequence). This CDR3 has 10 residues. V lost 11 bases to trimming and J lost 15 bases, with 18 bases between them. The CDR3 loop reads CALEGFKVYF. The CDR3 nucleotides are TGTGCCTTGGAGGGTTTTAAAGTCTATTTT.

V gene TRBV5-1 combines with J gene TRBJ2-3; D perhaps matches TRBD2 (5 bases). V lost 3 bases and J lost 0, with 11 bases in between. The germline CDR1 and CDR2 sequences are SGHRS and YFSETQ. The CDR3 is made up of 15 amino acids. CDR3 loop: CASSWSRASTDTQYF. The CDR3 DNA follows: TGCGCCAGCAGCTGGTCGCGGGCTAGCACAGATACGCAGTATTTT.

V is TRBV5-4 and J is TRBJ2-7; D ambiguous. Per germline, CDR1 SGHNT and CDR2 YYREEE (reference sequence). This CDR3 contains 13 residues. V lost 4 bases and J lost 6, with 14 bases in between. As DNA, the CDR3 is TGTGCCAGCAGCATAGTAAACACGGGCGAGCAGTACTTC. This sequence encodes CASSIVNTGEQYF.

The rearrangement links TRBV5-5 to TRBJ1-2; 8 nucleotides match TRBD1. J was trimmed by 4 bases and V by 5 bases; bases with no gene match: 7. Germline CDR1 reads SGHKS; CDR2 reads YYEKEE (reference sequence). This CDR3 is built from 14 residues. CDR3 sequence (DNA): TGTGCCAGCAGTTCCACAGGGGGTCTCTATGGCTACACCTTC. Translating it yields CASSSTGGLYGYTF.

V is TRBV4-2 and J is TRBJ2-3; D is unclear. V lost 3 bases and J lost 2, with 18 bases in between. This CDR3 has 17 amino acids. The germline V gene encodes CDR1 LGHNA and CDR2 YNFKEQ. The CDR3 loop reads CASSHPPVRQSTDTQYF. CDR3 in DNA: TGTGCCAGCAGCCACCCCCCTGTTCGCCAGTCCACAGATACGCAGTATTTT.

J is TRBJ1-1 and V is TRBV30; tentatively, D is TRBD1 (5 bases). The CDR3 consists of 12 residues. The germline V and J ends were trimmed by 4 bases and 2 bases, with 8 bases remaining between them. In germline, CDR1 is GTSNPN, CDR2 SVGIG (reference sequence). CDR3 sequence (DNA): TGTGCCTGGATGCGGGACAACACTGAAGCTTTCTTT. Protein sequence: CAWMRDNTEAFF. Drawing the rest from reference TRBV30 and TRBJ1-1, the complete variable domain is SQTIHQWPATLVQPVGSPLSLECTVEGTSNPNLYWYRQAAGRGLQLLFYSVGIGQISSEVPQNLSASRPQDRQFILSSKKLLLSDSGFYLCAWMRDNTEAFFGQGTRLTVV.

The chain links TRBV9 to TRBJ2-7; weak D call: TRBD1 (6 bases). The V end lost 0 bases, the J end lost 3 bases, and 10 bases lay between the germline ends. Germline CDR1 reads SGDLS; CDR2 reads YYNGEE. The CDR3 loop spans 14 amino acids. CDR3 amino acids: CASSVAGRGYEQYF. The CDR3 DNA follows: TGTGCCAGCAGCGTAGCGGGCAGGGGCTACGAGCAGTACTTC.

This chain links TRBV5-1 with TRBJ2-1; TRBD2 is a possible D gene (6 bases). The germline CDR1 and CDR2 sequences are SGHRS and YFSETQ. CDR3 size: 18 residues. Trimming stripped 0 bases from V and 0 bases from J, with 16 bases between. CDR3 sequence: CASSLGAQRASSYNEQFF. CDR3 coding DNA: TGCGCCAGCAGCTTGGGCGCCCAGCGGGCTAGCTCCTACAATGAGCAGTTCTTC.

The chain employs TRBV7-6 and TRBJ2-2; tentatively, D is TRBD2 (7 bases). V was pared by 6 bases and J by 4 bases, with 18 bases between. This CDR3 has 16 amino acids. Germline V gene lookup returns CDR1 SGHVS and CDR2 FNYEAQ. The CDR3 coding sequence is TGTGCCAGCAGTACCCCGGGGGGCGCCGGCACCGGGGAGCTGTTTTTT. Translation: CASSTPGGAGTGELFF.

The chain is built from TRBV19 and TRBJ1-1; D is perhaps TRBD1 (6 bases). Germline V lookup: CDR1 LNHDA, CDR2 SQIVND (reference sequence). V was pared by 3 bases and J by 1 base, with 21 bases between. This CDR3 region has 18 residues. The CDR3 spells CASSMFSRQGRANTEAFF. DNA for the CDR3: TGTGCCAGTAGTATGTTTAGTAGGCAGGGGCGAGCGAACACTGAAGCTTTCTTT.

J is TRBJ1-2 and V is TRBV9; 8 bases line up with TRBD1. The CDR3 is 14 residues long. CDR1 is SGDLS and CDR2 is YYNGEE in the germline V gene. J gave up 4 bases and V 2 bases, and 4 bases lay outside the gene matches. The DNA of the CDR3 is TGTGCCAGCAGCGTTGACAGGGGACCCTATGGCTACACCTTC. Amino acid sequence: CASSVDRGPYGYTF.

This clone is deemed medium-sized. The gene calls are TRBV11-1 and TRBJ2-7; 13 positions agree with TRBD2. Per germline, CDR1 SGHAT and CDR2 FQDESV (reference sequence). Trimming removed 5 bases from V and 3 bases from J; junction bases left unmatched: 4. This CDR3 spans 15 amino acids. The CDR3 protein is CASSDGLAGVYEQYF. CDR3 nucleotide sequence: TGTGCCAGCAGCGATGGACTAGCGGGGGTCTACGAGCAGTACTTC.

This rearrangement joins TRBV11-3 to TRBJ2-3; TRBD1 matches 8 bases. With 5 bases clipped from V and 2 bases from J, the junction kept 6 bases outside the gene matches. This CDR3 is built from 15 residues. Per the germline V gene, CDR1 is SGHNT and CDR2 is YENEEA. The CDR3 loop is CASSETGALTDTQYF. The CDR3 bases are TGTGCCAGCAGCGAGACAGGGGCCCTCACAGATACGCAGTATTTT. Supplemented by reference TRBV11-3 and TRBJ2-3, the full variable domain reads EAGVVQSPRYKIIEKKQPVAFWCNPISGHNTLYWYLQNLGQGPELLIRYENEEAVDDSQLPKDRFSAERLKGVDSTLKIQPAELGDSAVYLCASSETGALTDTQYFGPGTRLTVL.

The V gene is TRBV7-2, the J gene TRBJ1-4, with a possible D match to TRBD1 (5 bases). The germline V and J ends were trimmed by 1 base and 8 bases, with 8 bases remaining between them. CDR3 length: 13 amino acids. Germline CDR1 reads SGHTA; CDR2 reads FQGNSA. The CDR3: CASSLGGEEKLFF. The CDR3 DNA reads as TGTGCCAGCAGCTTAGGGGGGGAGGAAAAACTGTTTTTT.

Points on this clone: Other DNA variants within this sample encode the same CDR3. In DNA form, the CDR3 reads TGCGCCAGCAGCTTGGGCGGGGTCCAAGAGACCCAGTACTTC. It encodes CASSLGGVQETQYF. The chain employs TRBV5-1 and TRBJ2-5, with a weak D call TRBD2 (6 bases). Trimming cost V 0 bases and J 1 base, with 7 bases left between them. CDR3 length: 14 amino acids. The germline V gene has CDR1 SGHRS and CDR2 YFSETQ.

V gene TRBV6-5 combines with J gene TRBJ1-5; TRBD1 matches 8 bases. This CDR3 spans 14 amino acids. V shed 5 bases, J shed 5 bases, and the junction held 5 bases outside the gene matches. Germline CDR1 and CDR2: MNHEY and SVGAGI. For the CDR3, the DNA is TGTGCCAGCAGTGCCCGACAGGGGTATCAGCCCCAGCATTTT. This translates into CASSARQGYQPQHF.

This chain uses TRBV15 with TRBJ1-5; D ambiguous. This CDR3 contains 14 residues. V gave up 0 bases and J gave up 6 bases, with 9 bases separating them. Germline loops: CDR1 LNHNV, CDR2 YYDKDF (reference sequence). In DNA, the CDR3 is TGTGCCACCAGCAGAGATTCTGGCGGTCAGCCCCAGCATTTT. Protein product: CATSRDSGGQPQHF.

CDR3 nucleotide sequence: TGCGCCAGCACGACTGGGACACCAAGGACTGAAGCTTTCTTT. Translated: CASTTGTPRTEAFF. The V gene is TRBV5-1, the J gene TRBJ1-1; perhaps TRBD1 as D (6 bases). Germline loops: CDR1 SGHRS, CDR2 YFSETQ. Trimming took 6 bases from V and 5 from J, leaving 17 bases between them. The CDR3 consists of 14 residues.